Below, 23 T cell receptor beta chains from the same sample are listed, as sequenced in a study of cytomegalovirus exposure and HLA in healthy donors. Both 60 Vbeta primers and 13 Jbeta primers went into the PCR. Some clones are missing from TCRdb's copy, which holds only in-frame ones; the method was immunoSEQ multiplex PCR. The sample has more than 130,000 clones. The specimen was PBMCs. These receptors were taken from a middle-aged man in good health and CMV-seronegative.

CDR3 nucleotides: TGTGCCAGCAGTTTAAAGTTCCCATTCTCCGGTTCGAGGGACTACGAGCAGTACTTC. It translates to CASSLKFPFSGSRDYEQYF. The chain joins TRBV27 to TRBJ2-7; TRBD2 is a possible D gene (5 bases). There are 19 residues in the CDR3. From germline, CDR1 is MNHEY and CDR2 SMNVEV (reference sequence). V gave up 2 bases and J gave up 3 bases, with 26 bases separating them.

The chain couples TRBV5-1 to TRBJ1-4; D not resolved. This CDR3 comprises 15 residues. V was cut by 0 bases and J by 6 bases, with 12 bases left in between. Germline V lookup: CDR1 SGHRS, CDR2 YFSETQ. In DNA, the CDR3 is TGCGCCAGCAGCTTGGGTGGCAGTGTGGATGAAAAACTGTTTTTT. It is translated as CASSLGGSVDEKLFF.

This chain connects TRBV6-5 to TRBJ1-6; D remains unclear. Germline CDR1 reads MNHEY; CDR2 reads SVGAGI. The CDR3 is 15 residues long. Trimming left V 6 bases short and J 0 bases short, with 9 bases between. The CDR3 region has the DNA TGTGCCAGCAGCTTGGGGAGCTCCTATAATTCACCCCTCCACTTT. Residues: CASSLGSSYNSPLHF.

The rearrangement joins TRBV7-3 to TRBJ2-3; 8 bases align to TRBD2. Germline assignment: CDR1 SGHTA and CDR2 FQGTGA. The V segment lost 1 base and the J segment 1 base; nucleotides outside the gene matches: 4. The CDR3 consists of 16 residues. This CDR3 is CASSLKAGGGTDTQYF. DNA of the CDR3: TGTGCCAGCAGCTTAAAGGCGGGGGGCGGCACAGATACGCAGTATTTT.

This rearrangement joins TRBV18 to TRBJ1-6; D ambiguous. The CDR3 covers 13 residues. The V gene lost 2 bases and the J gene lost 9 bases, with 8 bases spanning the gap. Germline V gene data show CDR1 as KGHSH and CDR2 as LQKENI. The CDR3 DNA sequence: TGTGCCAGCTCACCAACCGCGGGTTCACCCCTCCACTTT. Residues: CASSPTAGSPLHF.

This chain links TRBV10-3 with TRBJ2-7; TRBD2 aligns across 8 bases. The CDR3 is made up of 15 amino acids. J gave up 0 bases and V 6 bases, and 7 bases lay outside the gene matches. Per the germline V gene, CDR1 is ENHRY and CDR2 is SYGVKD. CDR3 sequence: CAIRQTSGTSYEQYF. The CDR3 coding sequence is TGTGCCATCAGGCAAACTAGCGGCACCTCCTACGAGCAGTACTTC.

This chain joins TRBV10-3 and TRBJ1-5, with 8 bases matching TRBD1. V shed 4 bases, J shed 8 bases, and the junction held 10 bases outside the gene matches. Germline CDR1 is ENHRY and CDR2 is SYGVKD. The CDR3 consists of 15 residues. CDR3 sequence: CAISAGQGYGEPQHF. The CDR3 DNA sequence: TGTGCCATCAGTGCCGGACAGGGTTACGGTGAGCCCCAGCATTTT.

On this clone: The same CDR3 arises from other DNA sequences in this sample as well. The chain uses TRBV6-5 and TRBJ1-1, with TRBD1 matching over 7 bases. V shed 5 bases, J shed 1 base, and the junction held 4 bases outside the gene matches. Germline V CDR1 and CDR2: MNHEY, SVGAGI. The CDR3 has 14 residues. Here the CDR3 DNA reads TGTGCCAGCAGTCGACAGGGAGGGAACACTGAAGCTTTCTTT. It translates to CASSRQGGNTEAFF.

CDR3 nucleotides: TGCGCCAGCAGCCAAACAGGGGGAAGTGGCTACACCTTC. Encoded protein: CASSQTGGSGYTF. The chain employs TRBV4-1 and TRBJ1-2; 8 positions match TRBD1. The CDR3 spans 13 residues. The germline CDR1 and CDR2 sequences are MGHRA and YSYEKL. The ends lost 2 bases at V and 7 bases at J; junction bases unmatched: 3.

CDR3 nucleotide sequence: TGTGCCAGCAGCGTCGGCGGGCCTTTCTACGAGCAGTACTTC. Translating gives CASSVGGPFYEQYF. The J gene is TRBJ2-7, the V gene TRBV6-5; a weak D match, TRBD2 (5 bases). The CDR3 has 14 amino acids. V lost 6 bases, J lost 3 bases, and 15 bases lay in between. Germline loops: CDR1 MNHEY, CDR2 SVGAGI.

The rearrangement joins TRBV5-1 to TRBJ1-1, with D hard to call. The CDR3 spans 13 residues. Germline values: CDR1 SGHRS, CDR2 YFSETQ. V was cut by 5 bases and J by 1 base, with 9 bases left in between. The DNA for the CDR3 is TGCGCCAGCAGTCGACGAGGGAACACTGAAGCTTTCTTT. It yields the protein CASSRRGNTEAFF.

Written as DNA, the CDR3 is TGTGCCAGCAGCGTGACAGGGAGCTCCTACGAGCAGTACTTC. It translates to CASSVTGSSYEQYF. The chain couples TRBV5-6 to TRBJ2-7; TRBD1 matches 7 bases. In germline, CDR1 is SGHDT, CDR2 YYEEEE. The trim removed 4 bases at V and 0 bases at J, leaving 4 bases unmatched. The CDR3 is 14 residues long.

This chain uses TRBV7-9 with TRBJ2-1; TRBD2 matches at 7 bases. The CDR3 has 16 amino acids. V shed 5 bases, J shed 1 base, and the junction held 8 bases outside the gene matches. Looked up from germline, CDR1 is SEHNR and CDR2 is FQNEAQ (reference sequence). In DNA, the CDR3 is TGTGCCAGCAGCCCTTTAGCGGGCCCATCCTACAATGAGCAGTTCTTC. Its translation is CASSPLAGPSYNEQFF. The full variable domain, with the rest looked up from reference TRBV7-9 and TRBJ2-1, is DTGVSQNPRHKITKRGQNVTFRCDPISEHNRLYWYRQTLGQGPEFLTYFQNEAQLEKSRLLSDRFSAERPKGSFSTLEIQRTEQGDSAMYLCASSPLAGPSYNEQFFGPGTRLTVL.

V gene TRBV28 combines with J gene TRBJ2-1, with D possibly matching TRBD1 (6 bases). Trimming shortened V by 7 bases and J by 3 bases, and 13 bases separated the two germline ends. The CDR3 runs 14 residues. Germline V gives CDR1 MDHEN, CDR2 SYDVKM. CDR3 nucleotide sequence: TGTGCCAGCACTTACAGGGCCATCTACAATGAGCAGTTCTTC. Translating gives CASTYRAIYNEQFF. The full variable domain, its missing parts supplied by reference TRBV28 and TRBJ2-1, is DVKVTQSSRYLVKRTGEKVFLECVQDMDHENMFWYRQDPGLGLRLIYFSYDVKMKEKGDIPEGYSVSREKKERFSLILESASTNQTSMYLCASTYRAIYNEQFFGPGTRLTVL.

CDR3 amino acids: CASSIGRGSYNEQFF. The CDR3 coding sequence is TGTGCCAGTAGTATTGGGAGGGGCTCCTACAATGAGCAGTTCTTC. This chain joins TRBV19 and TRBJ2-1, with 7 positions matching TRBD2. This CDR3 region has 15 residues. J lost 0 bases, V lost 3 bases, and 2 bases had no gene match. Germline lookup yields CDR1 LNHDA and CDR2 SQIVND (reference sequence).

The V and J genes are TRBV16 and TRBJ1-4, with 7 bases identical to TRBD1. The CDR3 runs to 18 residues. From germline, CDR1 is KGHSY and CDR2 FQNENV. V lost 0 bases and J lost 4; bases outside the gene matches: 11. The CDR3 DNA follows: TGTGCCAGCAGCCAATCTAAGGAGGGGGCGCTGAGTAATGAAAAACTGTTTTTT. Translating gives CASSQSKEGALSNEKLFF.

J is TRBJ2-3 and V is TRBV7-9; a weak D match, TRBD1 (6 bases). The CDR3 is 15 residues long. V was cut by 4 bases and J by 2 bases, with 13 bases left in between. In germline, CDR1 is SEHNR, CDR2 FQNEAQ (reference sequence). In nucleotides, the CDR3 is TGTGCCAGCAGCTCCCTACGGACAGCCACAGATACGCAGTATTTT. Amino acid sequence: CASSSLRTATDTQYF. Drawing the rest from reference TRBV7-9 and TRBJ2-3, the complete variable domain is DTGVSQNPRHKITKRGQNVTFRCDPISEHNRLYWYRQTLGQGPEFLTYFQNEAQLEKSRLLSDRFSAERPKGSFSTLEIQRTEQGDSAMYLCASSSLRTATDTQYFGPGTRLTVL.

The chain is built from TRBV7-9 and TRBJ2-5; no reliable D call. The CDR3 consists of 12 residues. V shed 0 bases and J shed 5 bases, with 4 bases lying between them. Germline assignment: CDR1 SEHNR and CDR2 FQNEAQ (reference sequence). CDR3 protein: CASSLALETQYF. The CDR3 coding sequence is TGTGCCAGCAGCTTAGCCCTTGAGACCCAGTACTTC. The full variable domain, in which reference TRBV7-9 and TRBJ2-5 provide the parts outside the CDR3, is DTGVSQNPRHKITKRGQNVTFRCDPISEHNRLYWYRQTLGQGPEFLTYFQNEAQLEKSRLLSDRFSAERPKGSFSTLEIQRTEQGDSAMYLCASSLALETQYFGPGTRLLVL.

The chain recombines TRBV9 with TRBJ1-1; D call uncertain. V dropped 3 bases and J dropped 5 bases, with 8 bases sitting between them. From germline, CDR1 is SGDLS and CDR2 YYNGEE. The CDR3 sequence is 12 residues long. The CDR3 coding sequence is TGTGCCAGCAGCGCCCCTAAAACTGAAGCTTTCTTT. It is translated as CASSAPKTEAFF. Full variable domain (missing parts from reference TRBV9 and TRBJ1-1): DSGVTQTPKHLITATGQRVTLRCSPRSGDLSVYWYQQSLDQGLQFLIQYYNGEERAKGNILERFSAQQFPDLHSELNLSSLELGDSALYFCASSAPKTEAFFGQGTRLTVV.

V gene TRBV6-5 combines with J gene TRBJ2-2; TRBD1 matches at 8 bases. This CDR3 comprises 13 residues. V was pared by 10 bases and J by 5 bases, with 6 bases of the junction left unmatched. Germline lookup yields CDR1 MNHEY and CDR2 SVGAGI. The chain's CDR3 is CAIGQGDTGELFF. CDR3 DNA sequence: TGTGCCATCGGACAGGGAGATACCGGGGAGCTGTTTTTT.

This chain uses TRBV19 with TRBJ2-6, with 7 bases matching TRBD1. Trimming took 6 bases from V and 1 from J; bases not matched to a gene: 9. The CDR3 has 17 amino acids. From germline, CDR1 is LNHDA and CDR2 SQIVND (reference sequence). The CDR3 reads CASRRQGQLSGANVLTF. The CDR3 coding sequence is TGTGCCAGTAGGAGACAGGGACAGTTATCTGGGGCCAACGTCCTGACTTTC.

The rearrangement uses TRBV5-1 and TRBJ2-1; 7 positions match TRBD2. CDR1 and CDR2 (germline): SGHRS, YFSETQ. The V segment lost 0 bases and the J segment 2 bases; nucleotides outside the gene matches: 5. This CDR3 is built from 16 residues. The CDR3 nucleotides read TGCGCCAGCAGCTTGGAGCCGGGACTAACCTACAATGAGCAGTTCTTC. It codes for CASSLEPGLTYNEQFF.

This CDR3 reads CASRLGTGGGYEQYF. The CDR3 coding sequence is TGTGCCAGCAGACTCGGGACAGGGGGCGGTTACGAGCAGTACTTC. The chain couples TRBV2 to TRBJ2-7; 12 bases are shared with TRBD1. CDR3 length equals 15 residues. The junction had 7 bases not matched to a gene; V was cut back by 6 bases and J by 4 bases. Germline-derived CDR1 and CDR2 are SNHLY and FYNNEI.